These 30 T cell receptor beta chains share one sample of origin, sequenced in a study of PD-L1 blockade in urothelial cancer. Measured with immunoSEQ multiplex PCR; TCRdb has only the in-frame clones, and not every one. The sample yields under 30,000 clones, roughly 86% seen once. This specimen consisted of PBMCs, obtained around atezolizumab (anti-PD-L1) treatment. All receptors derive from a man in his fifties or sixties with urothelial cancer.

J is TRBJ2-7 and V is TRBV27; D gene uncertain. The germline V gene encodes CDR1 MNHEY and CDR2 SMNVEV (reference sequence). The V and J ends lost 2 bases and 0 bases respectively, with 11 bases between them. The CDR3 spans 15 residues. This CDR3 reads CASSLEVGSSYEQYF. As DNA, the CDR3 is TGTGCCAGCAGTTTAGAGGTGGGTAGCTCCTACGAGCAGTACTTC.

This chain joins TRBV5-1 and TRBJ2-1, with 11 bases aligning to TRBD2. The V segment lost 4 bases and the J segment 5 bases; nucleotides outside the gene matches: 8. Germline-derived CDR1 and CDR2 are SGHRS and YFSETQ. CDR3 length equals 16 residues. CDR3 DNA: TGCGCCAGCAGCACGATTTCGGGACTAGCGGACAATGAGCAGTTCTTC. It specifies CASSTISGLADNEQFF.

The CDR3 sequence is CASSPSGGRSTDTQYF. CDR3 bases: TGTGCCAGTAGTCCTTCGGGGGGCCGTAGCACAGATACGCAGTATTTT. V and J are TRBV19 and TRBJ2-3; the D gene is possibly TRBD2 (7 bases). CDR3 length equals 16 residues. The V end lost 5 bases, the J end lost 0 bases, and 15 bases lay between the germline ends. CDR1 is LNHDA, CDR2 SQIVND, per germline (reference sequence).

This chain joins TRBV5-1 and TRBJ2-1; tentatively, D is TRBD2 (6 bases). Trimming removed 4 bases at V and 7 bases at J, with 9 bases between. The CDR3 length is 12 residues. Per germline, CDR1 SGHRS and CDR2 YFSETQ. The CDR3 loop is CASSLGLNEQFF. The CDR3 nucleotides read TGCGCCAGCAGCCTAGGACTAAATGAGCAGTTCTTC. Drawing the rest from reference TRBV5-1 and TRBJ2-1, the complete variable domain is KAGVTQTPRYLIKTRGQQVTLSCSPISGHRSVSWYQQTPGQGLQFLFEYFSETQRNKGNFPGRFSGRQFSNSRSEMNVSTLELGDSALYLCASSLGLNEQFFGPGTRLTVL.

V is TRBV2 and J is TRBJ1-6; TRBD1 is a possible D gene (5 bases). The CDR3 runs 15 residues. Trimming took 2 bases from V and 4 from J, leaving 9 bases between them. Germline CDR1 reads SNHLY; CDR2 reads FYNNEI. The CDR3 DNA sequence: TGTGCCAGCAGTGAATTGACAGCTTATAATTCACCCCTCCACTTT. Translated, it gives CASSELTAYNSPLHF.

This chain connects TRBV7-2 to TRBJ2-5; 8 bases are shared with TRBD1. Per germline, CDR1 SGHTA and CDR2 FQGNSA. After removal of 4 bases from V and 0 bases from J, the junction contained 7 bases not matched to a gene. There are 16 residues in the CDR3. CDR3 region: CASSYIDRGDQETQYF. The DNA for the CDR3 is TGTGCCAGCAGCTACATTGACAGGGGCGACCAAGAGACCCAGTACTTC.

V is TRBV19 and J is TRBJ1-5; weak D call: TRBD1 (6 bases). CDR3 size: 15 residues. Trimming took 7 bases from V and 3 from J, leaving 16 bases between them. Germline CDR1 and CDR2: LNHDA and SQIVND (reference sequence). This CDR3 is CASKRAGAFNQPQHF. The CDR3, as DNA: TGTGCCAGTAAGAGGGCAGGGGCCTTCAATCAGCCCCAGCATTTT.

The chain is built from TRBV2 and TRBJ2-2, with 9 bases fitting TRBD1. V trimming: 6 bases; J trimming: 4 bases; junction bases outside the gene matches: 6. The CDR3 consists of 15 residues. Germline V gene sequence: CDR1 SNHLY, CDR2 FYNNEI. Written as DNA, the CDR3 is TGTGCCAGCAGCCAAGACAGGGGGATCACCGGGGAGCTGTTTTTT. This encodes CASSQDRGITGELFF.

This clone has only a few counts. This chain joins TRBV28 and TRBJ2-2, with unresolved D. CDR1 is MDHEN and CDR2 is SYDVKM in the germline V gene. Trimming stripped 2 bases from V and 6 bases from J, with 13 bases between. The CDR3 is 15 residues long. The CDR3, as DNA: TGTGCCAGCAGTTTAGGGCCAGCTGGGTCCGGGGAGCTGTTTTTT. Amino acids: CASSLGPAGSGELFF.

This chain joins TRBV10-3 and TRBJ1-5; tentative D call: TRBD1 (6 bases). Germline V gene data show CDR1 as ENHRY and CDR2 as SYGVKD. The V end was cut by 4 bases, the J end by 6 bases, with 16 bases between. The CDR3 covers 15 residues. The CDR3 bases are TGTGCCATCAGTGGGTCGGGGGCCGCGGTTCAGCCCCAGCATTTT. It specifies CAISGSGAAVQPQHF.

CDR3 region: CASSRGGTNTGELFF. The CDR3, as DNA: TGTGCCAGCAGCAGGGGCGGGACGAACACCGGGGAGCTGTTTTTT. This chain joins TRBV7-2 and TRBJ2-2; weak D call: TRBD2 (6 bases). Germline V lookup: CDR1 SGHTA, CDR2 FQGNSA. The CDR3 extends over 15 amino acids. Trimming shortened V by 5 bases and J by 0 bases, and 10 bases separated the two germline ends.

The gene calls are TRBV27 and TRBJ1-5; 8 positions agree with TRBD1. V gave up 6 bases and J gave up 0 bases; unmatched junction bases: 4. Per germline, CDR1 MNHEY and CDR2 SMNVEV (reference sequence). This CDR3 region has 15 residues. The CDR3 bases are TGTGCCAGCAGGCGGACAGGGACTAGCAATCAGCCCCAGCATTTT. Residues: CASRRTGTSNQPQHF.

The chain links TRBV5-6 to TRBJ2-7, with unresolved D. This CDR3 has 15 amino acids. The V end lost 1 base, the J end lost 0 bases, and 11 bases lay between the germline ends. The germline gives CDR1 SGHDT, CDR2 YYEEEE. The CDR3 loop is CASSLLWQASYEQYF. The CDR3 DNA reads TGTGCCAGCAGCTTGTTGTGGCAGGCCTCCTACGAGCAGTACTTC.

CDR3 in amino acids: CASSLAGSTDTQYF. For the CDR3, the DNA is TGTGCCAGCAGCTTGGCGGGGTCCACAGATACGCAGTATTTT. This chain joins TRBV5-6 and TRBJ2-3, with D tentatively TRBD2 (5 bases). This CDR3 contains 14 residues. Trimming pared 0 bases from V and 2 bases from J, leaving 7 bases between. Germline V CDR1 and CDR2: SGHDT, YYEEEE.

The V gene is TRBV28, the J gene TRBJ2-7; 8 nucleotides align to TRBD2. Germline-derived CDR1 and CDR2 are MDHEN and SYDVKM. J lost 7 bases, V lost 2 bases, and 16 bases had no gene match. There are 17 residues in the CDR3. CDR3 loop: CASSLSWPVAGTLEQYF. Here the CDR3 DNA reads TGTGCCAGCAGTTTAAGCTGGCCGGTAGCGGGAACGTTGGAGCAGTACTTC.

The V and J genes are TRBV7-7 and TRBJ2-7, with D perhaps matching TRBD2 (5 bases). The ends were cut back, 5 bases at V and 4 bases at J, with 12 bases in the middle. The germline V gene has CDR1 SSHAT and CDR2 FNYEAQ (reference sequence). The CDR3 contains 13 residues. CDR3 bases: TGTGCCAGCAGCCCTAGGACTGGGTACGAGCAGTACTTC. Amino acid sequence: CASSPRTGYEQYF.

To note about this clone: One end of the junction does not line up with germline, which may come from a read error. This rearrangement joins TRBV6-1 to TRBJ2-5, with 16 bases aligning to TRBD2. This CDR3 is built from 12 residues. Germline V CDR1 and CDR2: MNHNS, SASEGT. The DNA of the CDR3 is TGTGCCAGCATGACTGGGACTAGCGGGAGGGACTTC. Protein product: CASMTGTSGRDF.

The chain is built from TRBV6-4 and TRBJ2-3; 7 bases line up with TRBD1. V dropped 0 bases and J dropped 4; count of bases not matched to a gene: 4. In germline, CDR1 is MRHNA, CDR2 SNTAGT. The CDR3 runs to 15 residues. The CDR3 bases are TGTGCCAGCAGTGACTCAGGGGGCTCGGCAGATACGCAGTATTTT. It translates to CASSDSGGSADTQYF.

This clone was counted a few times. The chain recombines TRBV6-6 with TRBJ2-7; D call uncertain. The V and J ends lost 8 bases and 0 bases respectively, with 20 bases between them. The CDR3 extends over 16 amino acids. Germline CDR1 reads MNHNY; CDR2 reads SVGAGI (reference sequence). CDR3 DNA: TGTGCCAGCCATGCCCCCGGGTCCCAACTCTCCTACGAGCAGTACTTC. Protein sequence: CASHAPGSQLSYEQYF.

The rearrangement links TRBV5-1 to TRBJ2-1; 7 nucleotides line up with TRBD1. The CDR3 loop spans 15 amino acids. After removal of 1 base from V and 5 bases from J, the junction contained 6 bases not matched to a gene. The germline gives CDR1 SGHRS, CDR2 YFSETQ. Written as DNA, the CDR3 is TGCGCCAGCAGCTTGCGGCAGGGGGTCCACAATGAGCAGTTCTTC. This codes for CASSLRQGVHNEQFF.

The V gene is TRBV7-2, the J gene TRBJ2-3; 9 bases are a match to TRBD2. Germline CDR1 reads SGHTA; CDR2 reads FQGNSA. V gave up 6 bases and J gave up 3 bases; unmatched junction bases: 4. The CDR3 consists of 14 residues. CDR3 sequence (DNA): TGTGCCAGCAGTAGCGGGAGTGGGACAGATACGCAGTATTTT. Translating gives CASSSGSGTDTQYF.

The chain combines TRBV19 with TRBJ1-2; the match to TRBD1 covers 7 bases. Trimming cost V 3 bases and J 2 bases; bases outside gene matches: 6. CDR3 size: 15 residues. From germline, CDR1 is LNHDA and CDR2 SQIVND (reference sequence). The CDR3 region is CASSIGTDLNYGYTF. DNA of the CDR3: TGTGCCAGTAGTATCGGGACAGACCTCAACTATGGCTACACCTTC.

The CDR3 region is CASSLRGLASDTQYF. CDR3 in DNA: TGTGCCAGCAGTTTAAGGGGGCTAGCGTCGGATACGCAGTATTTT. The gene calls are TRBV27 and TRBJ2-3, with a tentative D call TRBD1 (7 bases). Looked up from germline, CDR1 is MNHEY and CDR2 is SMNVEV (reference sequence). CDR3 length: 15 residues. V was trimmed by 2 bases and J by 6 bases, leaving 15 bases between them.

The gene calls are TRBV7-9 and TRBJ2-3, with D possibly matching TRBD2 (7 bases). This CDR3 has 16 amino acids. Trimming took 3 bases from V and 3 from J, leaving 16 bases between them. Germline CDR1 reads SEHNR; CDR2 reads FQNEAQ (reference sequence). For the CDR3, the DNA is TGTGCCAGCAGCTTTCGAGTACAGGGAGGGACAGATACGCAGTATTTT. Its translation is CASSFRVQGGTDTQYF.

The rearrangement links TRBV7-2 to TRBJ1-2, with TRBD1 matching over 8 bases. The V and J ends lost 1 base and 7 bases, in that order; junction bases with no gene match: 2. Germline V lookup: CDR1 SGHTA, CDR2 FQGNSA. CDR3 length: 13 amino acids. CDR3 DNA sequence: TGTGCCAGCAGCTTAGGCAGGGGGCTTGGCTACACCTTC. The encoded protein is CASSLGRGLGYTF.

This clone was recorded once. The gene calls are TRBV29-1 and TRBJ2-5; D is perhaps TRBD1 (5 bases). The germline V gene encodes CDR1 SQVTM and CDR2 ANQGSEA. V lost 1 base and J lost 2, with 8 bases in between. The CDR3 consists of 13 residues. This chain's CDR3 is CSVEGRAQETQYF. CDR3 in DNA: TGCAGCGTTGAAGGCAGGGCGCAAGAGACCCAGTACTTC.

The V call is TRBV5-1, the J call TRBJ1-5; D call uncertain. There are 15 residues in the CDR3. V gave up 0 bases and J gave up 2 bases, with 9 bases separating them. Germline V gives CDR1 SGHRS, CDR2 YFSETQ. Here the CDR3 DNA reads TGCGCCAGCAGCTTGGGGGCAAACGGCAATCAGCCCCAGCATTTT. This sequence encodes CASSLGANGNQPQHF.

V is TRBV28 and J is TRBJ1-2, with D possibly TRBD1 on 6 matching bases. CDR3 length: 15 residues. V dropped 6 bases and J dropped 2 bases, with 16 bases sitting between them. The germline gives CDR1 MDHEN, CDR2 SYDVKM. CDR3 nucleotides: TGTGCCAGCAGCTCCCCCTTTGGACAGAACTATGGCTACACCTTC. Amino acids: CASSSPFGQNYGYTF.

The CDR3 nucleotides are TGTGCCAGCAGCGCCGCAGGGCTCCCTGACGAAAAACTGTTTTTT. Its translation: CASSAAGLPDEKLFF. The chain carries TRBV5-5 and TRBJ1-4, with a possible D match to TRBD1 (5 bases). The CDR3 is 15 amino acids. Between the trimmed V and J ends, which lost 4 bases and 8 bases, there was a span of 18 bases. CDR1 and CDR2 (germline): SGHKS, YYEKEE (reference sequence).

The J gene is TRBJ2-7, the V gene TRBV7-2; 10 nucleotides match TRBD1. J lost 5 bases, V lost 3 bases, and 7 bases had no gene match. Germline loops: CDR1 SGHTA, CDR2 FQGNSA. The CDR3 is made up of 15 amino acids. The CDR3 sequence: CASSLDRGVRDEQYF. CDR3 bases: TGTGCCAGCAGCTTGGACAGGGGGGTCCGGGACGAGCAGTACTTC.